Listed here are 9 T cell receptor beta chains from one sample, sequenced in a study of cytomegalovirus exposure and HLA in healthy donors. Vbeta (60) and Jbeta (13) primers were used in the PCR. Produced via immunoSEQ multiplex PCR; TCRdb's table is partial and in-frame only. Among around 150,000 clones, roughly 70% were seen once, and the ten largest hold 2.5% to 3%. The material sequenced was PBMCs. The receptors here all came from a woman between 45 and 65 years old in good health and CMV-seropositive.

This clone has a handful of counts. The chain employs TRBV4-1 and TRBJ1-2; the D is unclear. V lost 2 bases, J lost 7 bases, and 23 bases lay in between. From germline, CDR1 is MGHRA and CDR2 YSYEKL. The CDR3 runs 17 residues. CDR3 in DNA: TGCGCCAGCAGCCAAACCTCCGGGTCCCAATATGGTGGTGGCTACACCTTC. Amino acid sequence: CASSQTSGSQYGGGYTF.

The J gene is TRBJ1-2, the V gene TRBV6-6, with 8 bases identical to TRBD1. With V trimmed by 6 bases and J by 2 bases, 5 bases remained unmatched. There are 14 residues in the CDR3. Germline values: CDR1 MNHNY, CDR2 SVGAGI (reference sequence). CDR3 nucleotide sequence: TGTGCCAGCAGAGACAGGGGATCCAACTATGGCTACACCTTC. Residues: CASRDRGSNYGYTF.

This clone was observed a few times. The chain links TRBV6-6 to TRBJ1-4; 7 bases agree with TRBD1. The ends lost 8 bases at V and 7 bases at J; junction bases unmatched: 10. The CDR3 is made up of 14 amino acids. Germline loops: CDR1 MNHNY, CDR2 SVGAGI (reference sequence). The CDR3 is CASLPRGSSEKLFF. CDR3 in DNA: TGTGCCAGCCTTCCCAGGGGGTCAAGTGAAAAACTGTTTTTT.

This clone has a handful of counts. The CDR3 is CASSEFGEQYF. CDR3 bases: TGTGCCAGCAGTGAATTCGGCGAGCAGTACTTC. The chain combines TRBV6-1 with TRBJ2-7; D ambiguous. The ends were cut back, 2 bases at V and 6 bases at J, with 5 bases in the middle. CDR1 and CDR2 from the germline V gene are MNHNS and SASEGT. The CDR3 sequence is 11 residues long.

Only a few counts were recorded for this clone. The J gene is TRBJ1-1, the V gene TRBV4-1, with D uncertain. The CDR3 loop spans 13 amino acids. CDR1 is MGHRA, CDR2 YSYEKL, per germline. Trimming cost V 4 bases and J 3 bases, with 9 bases left between them. The CDR3 reads CASSRATDTEAFF. CDR3 DNA: TGCGCCAGCAGCCGCGCCACAGACACTGAAGCTTTCTTT.

This rearrangement joins TRBV5-4 to TRBJ1-4; 8 bases map to TRBD1. The CDR3 has 15 residues. Germline V lookup: CDR1 SGHNT, CDR2 YYREEE (reference sequence). Trimming took 4 bases from V and 7 from J; bases not matched to a gene: 9. CDR3 coding DNA: TGTGCCAGCAGCGCCGACAGGGGCTGGAGTGAAAAACTGTTTTTT. Its translation: CASSADRGWSEKLFF.

The chain uses TRBV5-5 and TRBJ2-5, with 7 bases that match TRBD2. Germline loops: CDR1 SGHKS, CDR2 YYEKEE (reference sequence). The CDR3 is 13 amino acids. J gave up 5 bases and V 4 bases, and 5 bases lay outside the gene matches. This chain's CDR3 is CASSGTGGETQYF. The CDR3 region has the DNA TGTGCCAGCAGCGGGACGGGAGGTGAGACCCAGTACTTC.

The chain has TRBV2 and TRBJ1-2, with D unresolved. The V and J ends lost 6 bases and 8 bases respectively, with 13 bases between them. Per germline, CDR1 SNHLY and CDR2 FYNNEI. This CDR3 is built from 12 residues. The CDR3 nucleotides read TGTGCCAGCAGCCCGACGAGGAAGGGCTACACCTTC. Amino acid sequence: CASSPTRKGYTF.

The J gene is TRBJ2-2, the V gene TRBV7-8, with a weak D call TRBD1 (5 bases). This CDR3 is built from 17 residues. Germline CDR1 reads SGHVS; CDR2 reads FQNEAQ. Trimming pared 5 bases from V and 8 bases from J, leaving 24 bases between. The CDR3 sequence: CASSPPGRDLAMGELFF. Written as DNA, the CDR3 is TGTGCCAGCAGCCCGCCCGGCAGGGATCTGGCTATGGGGGAGCTGTTTTTT.